Listed below are T cell receptor beta chains from one sample, sequenced in a study of OX40 agonist ivuxolimab in advanced cancers. Sequencing used immunoSEQ multiplex PCR; TCRdb keeps in-frame clones, though not all of them. Seen here are tens of thousands of clones, 70% to 90% observed once, and the top ten hold 20% to 25%. The material was CD4+ or CD8+ T cells sorted from blood, obtained in a trial of the OX40 agonist ivuxolimab. Receptors were obtained from an adult with an advanced solid tumor such as melanoma, head and neck, liver or kidney cancer. The CDR3 runs from the conserved cysteine through the conserved F or W.

TRBV2 CTIVGATDTQYF
TRBV19 CASSIGLAAYTGELFF
TRBV6-5 CASSYGLGEQYF
TRBV7-9 CAFWSGELFF
TRBV29-1 CSVATGRGVTEAFF
TRBV27 CACRRGPGSYNSPLHF
TRBV9 CASSLTGGITEAFF
TRBV10-2 CASSEGEQYF
TRBV6-5 CASSYIGMENEAFF
TRBV9 CASSVTDLTYEQYF
TRBV9 CASSGLAPGYTF
TRBV9 CASSGGGDAGYTF
TRBV9 CASSVAGQTNEKLFF
TRBV6-5 CASSRREAYNEQFF
TRBV2 CASSFGSYEQYF
TRBV28 CASSHPQRASKETQYF
TRBV9 CASSGRESGNEQFF
TRBV6-4 CASSNSGGSHEQYF
TRBV28 CASSTGQKNTEAFF
TRBV11-3 CASSLSGLNTGELFF
TRBV6-5 CASSYSMQGNEQFF
TRBV30 CAWSSDGLFTDTQYF
TRBV2 CASSESRVGNQPQHF
TRBV7-7 CASGRGSAGELFF
TRBV7-9 CASSSRGGLYGYTF
TRBV2 CASSGTSETQYF
TRBV19 CASSPEGLGTGVTGELFF
TRBV7-7 CASSLATDYEQYF
TRBV5-6 CASSLWGTGPNYGYTF
TRBV6-1 CAIGTSRGNTIYF
TRBV28 CASSFYVRTGDYEQYF
TRBV6-5 CASSTVSQPNYGYTF
TRBV25-1 CASSNRGDTQYF
TRBV5-6 CASTLLTGAYEQYF
TRBV29-1 CSVEDGQGWNEQFF
TRBV27 CASSLSRGGYEQYF
TRBV7-3 CASSSWTSGTILDEQFF
TRBV28 CASSSSVNLYSNQPQHF
TRBV28 CASSLIVTYEQYF
TRBV9 CASSAGTSGSYNEQFF
TRBV19 CASSIWQGAEGYTF
TRBV7-3 CASSLAGGSYEQYF
TRBV27 CASSLGTAGNEQFF
TRBV28 CASSLGLANEQYF
TRBV6-4 CASSPSASSYNEQFF